This T cell receptor (beta chain) was identified in a study of beta chain features in type 1 diabetes. V was cut by 2 bases and J by 4 bases, with 14 bases left in between. This CDR3 contains 15 residues. From germline, CDR1 is SGHTA and CDR2 FQGTGA. The investigators reverse transcribed all of the isolated RNA, so they sequenced expressed TCRB transcripts. The assay was immunoSEQ multiplex PCR, and TCRdb's table has in-frame clones only and misses some. The repertoire holds some 220,000 clones, with 11% as singletons. The rearrangement joins TRBV7-3 to TRBJ1-2; D is unclear. The specimen sequenced was central memory CD4+ T cells from blood. The receptor was derived from a man in his late teens or twenties in good health. The CDR3 DNA sequence: TGTGCCAGCAGCTTAGAAGGGAGCGGTAGCTATGGCTACACCTTC. This sequence encodes CASSLEGSGSYGYTF. Looking up the rest from reference TRBV7-3 and TRBJ1-2 gives the full variable domain: GAGVSQTPSNKVTEKGKYVELRCDPISGHTALYWYRQSLGQGPEFLIYFQGTGAADDSGLPNDRFFAVRPEGSVSTLKIQRTERGDSAVYLCASSLEGSGSYGYTFGSGTRLTVV.